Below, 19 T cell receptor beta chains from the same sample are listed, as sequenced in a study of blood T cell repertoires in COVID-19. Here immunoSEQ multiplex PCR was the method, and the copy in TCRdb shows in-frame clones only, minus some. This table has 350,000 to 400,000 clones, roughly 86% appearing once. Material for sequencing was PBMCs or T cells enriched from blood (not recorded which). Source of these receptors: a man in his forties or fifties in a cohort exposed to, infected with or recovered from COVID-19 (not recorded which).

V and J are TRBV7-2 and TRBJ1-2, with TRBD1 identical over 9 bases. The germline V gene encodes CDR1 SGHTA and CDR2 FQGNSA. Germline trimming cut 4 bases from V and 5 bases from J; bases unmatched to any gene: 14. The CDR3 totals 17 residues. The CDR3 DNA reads TGTGCCAGCAGCTCATATGGGGACAGGGTGAAGGGGTATGGCTACACCTTC. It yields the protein CASSSYGDRVKGYGYTF.

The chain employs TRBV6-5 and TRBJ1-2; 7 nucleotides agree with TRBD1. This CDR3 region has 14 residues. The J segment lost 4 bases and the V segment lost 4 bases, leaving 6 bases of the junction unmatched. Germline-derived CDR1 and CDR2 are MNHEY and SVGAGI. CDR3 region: CASSSDRVGYGYTF. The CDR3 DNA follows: TGTGCCAGCAGTTCCGACAGGGTGGGCTATGGCTACACCTTC.

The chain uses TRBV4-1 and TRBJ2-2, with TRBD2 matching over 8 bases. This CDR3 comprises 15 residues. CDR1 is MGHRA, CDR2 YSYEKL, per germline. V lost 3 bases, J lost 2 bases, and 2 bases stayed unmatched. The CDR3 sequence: CASSQTSVNTGELFF. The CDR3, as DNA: TGCGCCAGCAGCCAGACTAGCGTTAACACCGGGGAGCTGTTTTTT.

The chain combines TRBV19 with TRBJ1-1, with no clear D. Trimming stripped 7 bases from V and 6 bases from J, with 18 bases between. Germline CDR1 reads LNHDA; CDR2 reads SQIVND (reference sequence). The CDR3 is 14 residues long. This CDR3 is CASKREAARAEAFF. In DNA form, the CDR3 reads TGTGCCAGTAAGAGAGAGGCGGCGCGGGCTGAAGCTTTCTTT.

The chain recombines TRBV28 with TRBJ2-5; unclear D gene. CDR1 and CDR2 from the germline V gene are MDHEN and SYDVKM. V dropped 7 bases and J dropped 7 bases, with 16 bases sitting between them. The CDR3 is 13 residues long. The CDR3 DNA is TGTGCCAGCACCTACCCCGGAGTGGGGACCCAGTACTTC. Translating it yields CASTYPGVGTQYF.

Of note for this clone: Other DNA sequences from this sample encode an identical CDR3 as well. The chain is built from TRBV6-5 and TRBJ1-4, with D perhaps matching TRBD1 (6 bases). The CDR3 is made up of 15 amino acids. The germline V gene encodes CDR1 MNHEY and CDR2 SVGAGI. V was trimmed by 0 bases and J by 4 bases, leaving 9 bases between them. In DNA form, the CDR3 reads TGTGCCAGCAGTTACTCACAGGGTGTTAATGAAAAACTGTTTTTT. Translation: CASSYSQGVNEKLFF.

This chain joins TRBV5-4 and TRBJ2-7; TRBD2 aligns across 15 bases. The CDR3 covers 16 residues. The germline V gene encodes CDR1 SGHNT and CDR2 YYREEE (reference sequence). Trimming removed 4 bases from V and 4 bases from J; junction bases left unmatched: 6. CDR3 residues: CASSRTSGRAGYEQYF. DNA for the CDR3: TGTGCCAGCAGCCGGACTAGCGGGAGGGCCGGTTACGAGCAGTACTTC.

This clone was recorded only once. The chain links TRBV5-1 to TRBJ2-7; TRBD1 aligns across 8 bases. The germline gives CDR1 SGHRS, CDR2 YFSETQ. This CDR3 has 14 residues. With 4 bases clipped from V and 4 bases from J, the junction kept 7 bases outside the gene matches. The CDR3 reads CASSDRGRGYEQYF. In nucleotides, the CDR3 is TGCGCCAGCAGCGACAGGGGTCGTGGGTACGAGCAGTACTTC. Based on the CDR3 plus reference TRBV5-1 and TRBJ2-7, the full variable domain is KAGVTQTPRYLIKTRGQQVTLSCSPISGHRSVSWYQQTPGQGLQFLFEYFSETQRNKGNFPGRFSGRQFSNSRSEMNVSTLELGDSALYLCASSDRGRGYEQYFGPGTRLTVT.

Here the CDR3 reads CASRGTKSAYEQYF. CDR3 in DNA: TGTGCCAGCAGGGGGACTAAATCCGCCTACGAGCAGTACTTC. This chain links TRBV28 with TRBJ2-7; 7 bases line up with TRBD2. In germline, CDR1 is MDHEN, CDR2 SYDVKM. The CDR3 spans 14 residues. The V and J ends lost 6 bases and 2 bases, in that order; junction bases with no gene match: 7.

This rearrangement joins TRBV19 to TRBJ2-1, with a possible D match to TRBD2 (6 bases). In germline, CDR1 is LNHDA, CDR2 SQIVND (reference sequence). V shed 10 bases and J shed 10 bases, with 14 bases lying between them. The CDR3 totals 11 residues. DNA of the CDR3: TGTGCCACGCAGCTTGGGAGGGAGCAGTTCTTC. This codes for CATQLGREQFF.

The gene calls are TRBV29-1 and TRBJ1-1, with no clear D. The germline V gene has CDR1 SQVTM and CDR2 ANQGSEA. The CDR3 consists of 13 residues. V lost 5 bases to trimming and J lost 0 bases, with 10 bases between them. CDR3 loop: CSVRGQMNTEAFF. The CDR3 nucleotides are TGCAGCGTTCGAGGGCAGATGAACACTGAAGCTTTCTTT.

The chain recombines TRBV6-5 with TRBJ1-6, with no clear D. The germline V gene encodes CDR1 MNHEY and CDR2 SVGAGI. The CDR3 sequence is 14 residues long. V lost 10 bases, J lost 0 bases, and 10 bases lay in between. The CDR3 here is CATRGSSYNSPLHF. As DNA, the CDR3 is TGTGCCACCCGCGGGAGCTCCTATAATTCACCCCTCCACTTT.

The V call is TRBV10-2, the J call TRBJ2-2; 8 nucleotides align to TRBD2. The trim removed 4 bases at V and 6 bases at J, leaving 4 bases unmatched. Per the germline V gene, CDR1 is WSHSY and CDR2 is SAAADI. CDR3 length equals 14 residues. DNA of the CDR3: TGCGCCAGCAGTGTAAGCGGGAGTGCCGGGGAGCTGTTTTTT. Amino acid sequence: CASSVSGSAGELFF.

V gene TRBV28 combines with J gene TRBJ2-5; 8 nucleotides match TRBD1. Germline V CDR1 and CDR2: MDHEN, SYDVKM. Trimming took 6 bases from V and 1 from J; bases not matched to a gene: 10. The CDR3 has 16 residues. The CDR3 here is CASSVPGQAFQETQYF. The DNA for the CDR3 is TGTGCCAGCAGCGTTCCGGGACAGGCGTTCCAAGAGACCCAGTACTTC.

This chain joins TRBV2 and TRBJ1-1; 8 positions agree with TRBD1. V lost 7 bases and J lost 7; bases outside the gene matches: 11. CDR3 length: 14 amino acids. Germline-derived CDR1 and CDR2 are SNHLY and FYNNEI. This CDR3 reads CASTLGQANGEAFF. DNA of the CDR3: TGTGCCAGCACCCTGGGACAGGCGAACGGTGAAGCTTTCTTT.

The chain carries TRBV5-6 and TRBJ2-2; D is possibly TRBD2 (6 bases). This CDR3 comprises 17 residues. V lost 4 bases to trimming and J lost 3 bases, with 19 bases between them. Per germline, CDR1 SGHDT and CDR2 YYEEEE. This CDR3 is CASSGGISKGYTGELFF. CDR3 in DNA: TGTGCCAGCAGCGGCGGGATCAGTAAAGGGTACACCGGGGAGCTGTTTTTT.

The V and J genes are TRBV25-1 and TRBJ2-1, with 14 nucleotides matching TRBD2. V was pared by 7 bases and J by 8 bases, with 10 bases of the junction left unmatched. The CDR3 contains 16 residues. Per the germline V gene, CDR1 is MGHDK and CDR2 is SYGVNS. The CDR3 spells CASNPPRTSGRYEQFF. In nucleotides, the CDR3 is TGTGCCAGCAACCCCCCCAGGACTAGCGGGAGGTATGAGCAGTTCTTC.

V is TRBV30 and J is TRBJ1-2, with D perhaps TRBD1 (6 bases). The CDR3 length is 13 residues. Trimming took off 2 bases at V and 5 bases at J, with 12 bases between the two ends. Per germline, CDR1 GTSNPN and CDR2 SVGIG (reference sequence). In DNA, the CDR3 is TGTGCCTGGAGTATGGGGCAGGGGTATGGCTACACCTTC. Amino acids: CAWSMGQGYGYTF.

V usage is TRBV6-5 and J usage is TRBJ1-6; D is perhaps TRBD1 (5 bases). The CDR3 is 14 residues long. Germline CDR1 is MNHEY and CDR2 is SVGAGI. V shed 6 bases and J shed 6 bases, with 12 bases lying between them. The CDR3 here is CASSSVGANSPLHF. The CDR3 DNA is TGTGCCAGCAGCTCAGTTGGGGCTAATTCACCCCTCCACTTT.